This T cell receptor beta chain is from a study of CD8+ T cells in alopecia areata. Treatment given: oral pan-JAK inhibitor, 5-10 mg twice daily. Following extraction, RNA underwent reverse transcription to cDNA, which served as the sequencing template. Only in-frame clones appear in the TCRdb table, and some are missing; sequencing was by immunoSEQ multiplex PCR. The sample lists 110,000 to 150,000 clones, 45% to 60% occurring once. The ends were cut back, 3 bases at V and 3 bases at J, with 5 bases in the middle. The germline V gene encodes CDR1 SEHNR and CDR2 FQNEAQ (reference sequence). There are 12 residues in the CDR3.

This TCR was recovered from a human donor with alopecia areata. The sample in question was CD8+ T cells sorted from blood, obtained at week 4, from a patient treated with tofacitinib. The chain couples TRBV7-9 to TRBJ1-1; D is unclear. Here the CDR3 DNA reads TGTGCCAGCAGCTTCGAGGACACTGAAGCTTTCTTT. It yields the protein CASSFEDTEAFF.